The 22 T cell receptor beta chains below all came from one sample that was sequenced in a study of T cell clones after liver transplantation (dated by TCRdb to between 2018 and 2021). The library was generated by the immunoSEQ multiplex PCR assay. Not all clones reach the TCRdb copy of this immuneACCESS table, which keeps in-frame sequences only. Checked studies attribute under half of the gap to unresolved V genes and leave the rest unexplained. Here the sample has tens of thousands of clones; 80% to 95% occur a single time. The ten largest clonotypes hold approximately 0.92% of the sample. The sequencing used CD4+ T cells from blood, collected around 27 months after liver transplant. The receptors come from a human patient who received a liver transplant. It is possible that, after a transplant, some T cells come from the graft donor.

The rearrangement links TRBV25-1 to TRBJ2-2; TRBD1 might be the D (5 bases). Germline V gives CDR1 MGHDK, CDR2 SYGVNS. Trimming stripped 1 base from V and 0 bases from J, with 15 bases between. The CDR3 runs 18 residues. The CDR3 region has the DNA TGTGCCAGCAGTGAATTGGGTCTAGGACAACCGAACACCGGGGAGCTGTTTTTT. It translates to CASSELGLGQPNTGELFF.

There are a few counts of this clone. The chain joins TRBV7-9 to TRBJ2-7; 8 bases line up with TRBD1. With 4 bases clipped from V and 4 bases from J, the junction kept 9 bases outside the gene matches. This CDR3 region has 15 residues. The germline V gene encodes CDR1 SEHNR and CDR2 FQNEAQ (reference sequence). This CDR3 reads CASSSYQGAGYEQYF. CDR3 DNA sequence: TGTGCCAGCAGCTCCTACCAGGGGGCGGGTTACGAGCAGTACTTC.

The chain is built from TRBV5-1 and TRBJ1-5; TRBD1 might be the D (6 bases). The germline V and J ends were trimmed by 0 bases and 2 bases, with 9 bases remaining between them. Germline CDR1 SGHRS, CDR2 YFSETQ. This CDR3 is 15 amino acids long. The CDR3 is CASSLGQDGNQPQHF. The DNA of the CDR3 is TGCGCCAGCAGCTTGGGACAGGATGGCAATCAGCCCCAGCATTTT.

The V and J genes are TRBV5-1 and TRBJ1-1, with 8 positions matching TRBD1. The germline V gene has CDR1 SGHRS and CDR2 YFSETQ. V trimming: 3 bases; J trimming: 1 base; junction bases outside the gene matches: 5. The CDR3 extends over 15 amino acids. In DNA form, the CDR3 reads TGCGCCAGCAGCTCGGGGACAGGAGAGAACACTGAAGCTTTCTTT. As protein: CASSSGTGENTEAFF. The whole variable domain, filled in from reference TRBV5-1 and TRBJ1-1, reads KAGVTQTPRYLIKTRGQQVTLSCSPISGHRSVSWYQQTPGQGLQFLFEYFSETQRNKGNFPGRFSGRQFSNSRSEMNVSTLELGDSALYLCASSSGTGENTEAFFGQGTRLTVV.

The chain recombines TRBV15 with TRBJ2-3, with 7 bases matching TRBD2. V lost 1 base, J lost 2 bases, and 12 bases stayed unmatched. The CDR3 has 18 residues. The germline V gene encodes CDR1 LNHNV and CDR2 YYDKDF (reference sequence). Here the CDR3 DNA reads TGTGCCACCAGCAGAGGCCTCTGGGCTAGCGGCCCCACAGATACGCAGTATTTT. It specifies CATSRGLWASGPTDTQYF. Using reference TRBV15 and TRBJ2-3 for the parts outside the CDR3, the full variable domain is DAMVIQNPRYQVTQFGKPVTLSCSQTLNHNVMYWYQQKSSQAPKLLFHYYDKDFNNEADTPDNFQSRRPNTSFCFLDIRSPGLGDTAMYLCATSRGLWASGPTDTQYFGPGTRLTVL.

The chain carries TRBV5-1 and TRBJ2-7; D perhaps matches TRBD1 (5 bases). With 5 bases removed from V and 6 bases from J, the gap between germline ends came to 18 bases. Germline-derived CDR1 and CDR2 are SGHRS and YFSETQ. This CDR3 has 14 residues. The CDR3 nucleotides read TGCGCCAGCAGAAGAGGACACGTAGCCGCCGAGCAGTACTTC. This codes for CASRRGHVAAEQYF. Variable domain in full (rest from reference TRBV5-1 and TRBJ2-7): KAGVTQTPRYLIKTRGQQVTLSCSPISGHRSVSWYQQTPGQGLQFLFEYFSETQRNKGNFPGRFSGRQFSNSRSEMNVSTLELGDSALYLCASRRGHVAAEQYFGPGTRLTVT.

This sequence joins TRBV11-2 and TRBJ2-1; D is perhaps TRBD2 (6 bases). This CDR3 has 15 amino acids. Between the trimmed V and J ends, which lost 8 bases and 2 bases, there was a span of 16 bases. CDR1 and CDR2 from the germline V gene are SGHAT and FQNNGV. CDR3 coding DNA: TGTGCCAGCTCCGAGGGACTGCAGACCTACAATGAGCAGTTCTTC. Its translation: CASSEGLQTYNEQFF.

The rearrangement joins TRBV5-1 to TRBJ2-7; D remains ambiguous. The CDR3 runs 13 residues. The V end lost 3 bases, the J end lost 5 bases, and 12 bases lay between the germline ends. The germline gives CDR1 SGHRS, CDR2 YFSETQ. CDR3 DNA sequence: TGCGCCAGCAGCTCTCGCCCCCCAAACGAGCAGTACTTC. It encodes CASSSRPPNEQYF.

This sequence joins TRBV7-9 and TRBJ1-2; 8 bases fit TRBD1. The CDR3 covers 14 residues. Per germline, CDR1 SEHNR and CDR2 FQNEAQ (reference sequence). Trimming at V came to 4 bases and at J to 4 bases, leaving 5 bases not matched to a gene. CDR3 in amino acids: CASSSGTGFYGYTF. DNA of the CDR3: TGTGCCAGCAGCTCCGGGACAGGCTTCTATGGCTACACCTTC.

J is TRBJ2-2 and V is TRBV19, with D uncertain. The V gene lost 6 bases and the J gene lost 2 bases, with 10 bases spanning the gap. Germline lookup yields CDR1 LNHDA and CDR2 SQIVND (reference sequence). The CDR3 spans 14 residues. The CDR3 loop reads CASSLVGNTGELFF. The CDR3 coding sequence is TGTGCCAGTAGCCTAGTAGGAAACACCGGGGAGCTGTTTTTT.

This clone was seen once. This rearrangement joins TRBV6-5 to TRBJ1-1; a weak D match, TRBD1 (6 bases). The V end lost 4 bases, the J end lost 5 bases, and 11 bases lay between the germline ends. There are 13 residues in the CDR3. Germline V gives CDR1 MNHEY, CDR2 SVGAGI. Written as DNA, the CDR3 is TGTGCCAGCAGTTCCAAAACAGGGACTGAAGCTTTCTTT. Translated, it gives CASSSKTGTEAFF.

The chain has TRBV4-3 and TRBJ2-7; 10 nucleotides agree with TRBD1. The CDR3 covers 17 residues. Germline-derived CDR1 and CDR2 are LGHNA and YSLEER. The V gene end was trimmed by 0 bases and the J gene end by 9 bases; junction bases not matched to a gene: 14. The CDR3, as DNA: TGCGCCAGCAGCCAAGAACCTAGGGGACAGGGGTTCGGAAGGCAGTACTTC. Protein product: CASSQEPRGQGFGRQYF.

This CDR3 is CASSQPHPRGQANYGYTF. CDR3 sequence (DNA): TGCGCCAGCAGTCAACCCCATCCCCGGGGACAGGCTAACTATGGCTACACCTTC. The chain is built from TRBV23-1 and TRBJ1-2, with TRBD1 identical over 8 bases. TRBV23-1 is an ORF, with its function uncertain. V shed 2 bases and J 0 bases; nucleotides not matched to a gene: 11. There are 18 residues in the CDR3.

The CDR3 is CSVEDRGRLSQYF. CDR3 in DNA: TGCAGCGTTGAAGACAGGGGGAGGCTGTCCCAGTACTTC. The V and J genes are TRBV29-1 and TRBJ2-5; D possibly corresponds to TRBD1 (7 bases). V was cut by 0 bases and J by 9 bases, with 14 bases left in between. The CDR3 runs 13 residues. Germline assignment: CDR1 SQVTM and CDR2 ANQGSEA.

The chain carries TRBV9 and TRBJ1-2; D is perhaps TRBD1 (6 bases). Trimming pared 3 bases from V and 8 bases from J, leaving 23 bases between. The length of the CDR3 is 16 residues. Germline-derived CDR1 and CDR2 are SGDLS and YYNGEE. CDR3 sequence reads: CASSASTGGSSWGYTF. The DNA for the CDR3 is TGTGCCAGCAGCGCCTCGACAGGTGGATCTTCTTGGGGCTACACCTTC.

CDR3 in DNA: TGTGCTAGTGCCCCTCTACGGACCGCGAACACCGGGGAGCTGTTTTTT. It encodes CASAPLRTANTGELFF. The chain recombines TRBV12-5 with TRBJ2-2; D gene unclear. This CDR3 region has 16 residues. Trimming took off 7 bases at V and 0 bases at J, with 15 bases between the two ends. Looked up from germline, CDR1 is LGHNT and CDR2 is FRNRAP. Full variable domain (missing parts from reference TRBV12-5 and TRBJ2-2): DARVTQTPRHKVTEMGQEVTMRCQPILGHNTVFWYRQTMMQGLELLAYFRNRAPLDDSGMPKDRFSAEMPDATLATLKIQPSEPRDSAVYFCASAPLRTANTGELFFGEGSRLTVL.

V is TRBV13 and J is TRBJ2-7; 8 bases fit TRBD1. Germline-derived CDR1 and CDR2 are PRHDT and FYEKMQ (reference sequence). V shed 3 bases and J 4 bases; nucleotides not matched to a gene: 8. The CDR3 contains 15 residues. The CDR3 here is CASSFYRGSSYEQYF. DNA for the CDR3: TGTGCCAGCAGCTTTTACAGGGGGTCGTCGTACGAGCAGTACTTC.

The chain joins TRBV4-1 to TRBJ2-6, with 9 nucleotides matching TRBD2. CDR3 size: 18 residues. From germline, CDR1 is MGHRA and CDR2 YSYEKL. V lost 0 bases, J lost 0 bases, and 3 bases stayed unmatched. The CDR3 region is CASSQETSGISGANVLTF. For the CDR3, the DNA is TGCGCCAGCAGCCAAGAGACTAGCGGCATCTCTGGGGCCAACGTCCTGACTTTC.

The chain is built from TRBV28 and TRBJ2-5, with 7 bases identical to TRBD2. Trimming at V came to 2 bases and at J to 1 base, leaving 1 base not matched to a gene. The CDR3 has 14 residues. Germline CDR1 reads MDHEN; CDR2 reads SYDVKM. The CDR3 bases are TGTGCCAGCAGTTTAGGGACTACCCAAGAGACCCAGTACTTC. This translates into CASSLGTTQETQYF.

This chain uses TRBV11-2 with TRBJ2-4; the match to TRBD2 covers 10 bases. Germline CDR1 is SGHAT and CDR2 is FQNNGV. The length of the CDR3 is 16 residues. Unmatched junction bases numbered 7, after V lost 1 base and J lost 7 bases. CDR3 coding DNA: TGTGCCAGCAGCTTAGCCCTCAGCGGGAGGGCGAACATTCAGTACTTC. This encodes CASSLALSGRANIQYF.

The chain is built from TRBV6-1 and TRBJ2-1; 11 nucleotides agree with TRBD2. Looked up from germline, CDR1 is MNHNS and CDR2 is SASEGT. The CDR3 totals 19 residues. Unmatched junction bases numbered 19, after V lost 0 bases and J lost 12 bases. The CDR3 nucleotides read TGTGCCAGCAGTGAAGCGACTCCAAGACTACTAGCGGGGGCCGGGGGGCAGTTCTTC. Amino acid sequence: CASSEATPRLLAGAGGQFF.

CDR3 bases: TGTGCCAGCAGCTCATCGACAGGAGGGTATGGCTACACCTTC. Its protein is CASSSSTGGYGYTF. The V call is TRBV9, the J call TRBJ1-2, with a possible D match to TRBD1 (6 bases). The V gene lost 4 bases and the J gene lost 5 bases, with 15 bases spanning the gap. The CDR3 consists of 14 residues. CDR1 and CDR2 (germline): SGDLS, YYNGEE.